Listed here are 10 T cell receptor beta chains from one sample, sequenced in a study of vaccination effects on CD4 cells after COVID-19 (dated by TCRdb to between 2021 and 2023). The library was produced with the immunoSEQ multiplex PCR assay. TCRdb carries this immuneACCESS record with in-frame sequences only. Its versions omit some clonotypes, under half of them owing to an unresolved V gene in the studies checked, with the rest unexplained. The sample table contains about 72,000 clones; only one count was recorded for approximately 81% of them. The ten largest clones represent 0.95% to 1.5% of the sample. In the ViraFEST assay, PBMC were stimulated with viral peptide pools, and antigen-specific CD4+ T cell clonotypes were then identified by expansion using TCR sequencing. After more than nine days of culture, CD4+ T cells were isolated with the EasySep CD4+ T cell isolation kit. Each participant got two doses of an mRNA SARS-CoV-2 vaccine, either BNT162b2 or mRNA-1273.

These receptors' targets are unknown. Sequencing used CD4+ T cells from PBMCs cultured with HCoV-229E spike peptides, obtained after COVID-19 vaccination. The cell subset or site label, as the study defines it: HCoV-229E spike overlapping peptide pool stimulation. Receptor source: a human donor who received a COVID-19 vaccine.

The CDR3 reads CAWTGTGLNQPQHF. The CDR3 DNA follows: TGTGCCTGGACCGGGACAGGGCTTAATCAGCCCCAGCATTTT. This chain uses TRBV30 with TRBJ1-5, with 9 bases identical to TRBD1. The CDR3 runs 14 residues. CDR1 is GTSNPN, CDR2 SVGIG, per germline (reference sequence). Germline trimming cut 4 bases from V and 4 bases from J; bases unmatched to any gene: 5.

This clone appeared a few times. The chain joins TRBV5-6 to TRBJ2-5; TRBD1 aligns across 7 bases. V trimming: 2 bases; J trimming: 0 bases; junction bases outside the gene matches: 7. The CDR3 is 16 residues long. Germline assignment: CDR1 SGHDT and CDR2 YYEEEE. For the CDR3, the DNA is TGTGCCAGCAGCTTATCAAGGGGGCGATACCAAGAGACCCAGTACTTC. Protein: CASSLSRGRYQETQYF.

This rearrangement joins TRBV5-4 to TRBJ2-6; the D gene is possibly TRBD1 (6 bases). This CDR3 is built from 16 residues. The germline V gene has CDR1 SGHNT and CDR2 YYREEE (reference sequence). V was shortened by 0 bases and J by 2 bases, with 9 bases between the two germline ends. The CDR3 here is CASSLGAGAGANVLTF. The CDR3 DNA follows: TGTGCCAGCAGCTTGGGGGCAGGGGCTGGGGCCAACGTCCTGACTTTC.

This chain joins TRBV3-1 (or the pseudogene TRBV3-2) and TRBJ2-5; D tentatively reads TRBD1 or TRBD2 (6 bases each). V was cut by 4 bases and J by 0 bases, with 12 bases left in between. The CDR3 has 15 amino acids. From germline, CDR1 is LGHDT and CDR2 YNNKEL (reference sequence). The CDR3 reads CASSRGRGNQETQYF. For the CDR3, the DNA is TGTGCCAGCAGCCGGGGGCGGGGTAACCAAGAGACCCAGTACTTC.

The chain is built from TRBV27 and TRBJ1-1; D is ambiguous. Trimming removed 5 bases from V and 2 bases from J, with 18 bases in between. The CDR3 is 16 amino acids. Per germline, CDR1 MNHEY and CDR2 SMNVEV (reference sequence). CDR3 sequence (DNA): TGTGCCAGCAGTCCAAGGGCTGGCGGCAAAAACACTGAAGCTTTCTTT. Protein: CASSPRAGGKNTEAFF.

The chain couples TRBV5-1 to TRBJ2-3, with TRBD2 matching over 11 bases. The CDR3 has 17 residues. Trimming cost V 3 bases and J 2 bases; bases outside gene matches: 8. Germline lookup yields CDR1 SGHRS and CDR2 YFSETQ. The CDR3 loop is CASSYTSGGPNTDTQYF. The CDR3 coding sequence is TGCGCCAGCAGCTATACTAGCGGGGGCCCTAACACAGATACGCAGTATTTT.

The chain recombines TRBV30 with TRBJ1-1, with 7 bases lining up with TRBD1. Germline values: CDR1 GTSNPN, CDR2 SVGIG (reference sequence). With 8 bases clipped from V and 2 bases from J, the junction kept 5 bases outside the gene matches. This CDR3 region has 12 residues. The DNA for the CDR3 is TGTGCCAGGGACAGCTTAAACACTGAAGCTTTCTTT. It translates to CARDSLNTEAFF.

J is TRBJ2-5 and V is TRBV10-1, with 9 nucleotides matching TRBD1. The V gene end was trimmed by 2 bases and the J gene end by 2 bases; junction bases not matched to a gene: 3. The CDR3 runs 15 residues. Germline V gene sequence: CDR1 WNHNN, CDR2 SYGVQD (reference sequence). CDR3 nucleotides: TGCGCCAGCAGTGAGACCGGGACAGGGCAAGAGACCCAGTACTTC. Amino acids: CASSETGTGQETQYF.

The chain couples TRBV6-6 to TRBJ2-7, with D perhaps TRBD1 or TRBD2 (6 bases each). The ends were cut back, 0 bases at V and 9 bases at J, with 12 bases in the middle. This CDR3 is built from 13 residues. Germline V gene sequence: CDR1 MNHNY, CDR2 SVGAGI (reference sequence). The CDR3 coding sequence is TGTGCCAGCAGTTACTCGAGGGGGGCGCGGCAGTACGTC. It encodes CASSYSRGARQYV.

The chain carries TRBV24-1 and TRBJ2-1; D is possibly TRBD1 (6 bases). V dropped 3 bases and J dropped 7 bases, with 18 bases sitting between them. The CDR3 sequence is 16 residues long. Germline CDR1 KGHDR, CDR2 SFDVKD. Written as DNA, the CDR3 is TGTGCCACCAGTGATCCCAACCCGATAACAGGGAATGAGCAGTTCTTC. Its protein is CATSDPNPITGNEQFF.